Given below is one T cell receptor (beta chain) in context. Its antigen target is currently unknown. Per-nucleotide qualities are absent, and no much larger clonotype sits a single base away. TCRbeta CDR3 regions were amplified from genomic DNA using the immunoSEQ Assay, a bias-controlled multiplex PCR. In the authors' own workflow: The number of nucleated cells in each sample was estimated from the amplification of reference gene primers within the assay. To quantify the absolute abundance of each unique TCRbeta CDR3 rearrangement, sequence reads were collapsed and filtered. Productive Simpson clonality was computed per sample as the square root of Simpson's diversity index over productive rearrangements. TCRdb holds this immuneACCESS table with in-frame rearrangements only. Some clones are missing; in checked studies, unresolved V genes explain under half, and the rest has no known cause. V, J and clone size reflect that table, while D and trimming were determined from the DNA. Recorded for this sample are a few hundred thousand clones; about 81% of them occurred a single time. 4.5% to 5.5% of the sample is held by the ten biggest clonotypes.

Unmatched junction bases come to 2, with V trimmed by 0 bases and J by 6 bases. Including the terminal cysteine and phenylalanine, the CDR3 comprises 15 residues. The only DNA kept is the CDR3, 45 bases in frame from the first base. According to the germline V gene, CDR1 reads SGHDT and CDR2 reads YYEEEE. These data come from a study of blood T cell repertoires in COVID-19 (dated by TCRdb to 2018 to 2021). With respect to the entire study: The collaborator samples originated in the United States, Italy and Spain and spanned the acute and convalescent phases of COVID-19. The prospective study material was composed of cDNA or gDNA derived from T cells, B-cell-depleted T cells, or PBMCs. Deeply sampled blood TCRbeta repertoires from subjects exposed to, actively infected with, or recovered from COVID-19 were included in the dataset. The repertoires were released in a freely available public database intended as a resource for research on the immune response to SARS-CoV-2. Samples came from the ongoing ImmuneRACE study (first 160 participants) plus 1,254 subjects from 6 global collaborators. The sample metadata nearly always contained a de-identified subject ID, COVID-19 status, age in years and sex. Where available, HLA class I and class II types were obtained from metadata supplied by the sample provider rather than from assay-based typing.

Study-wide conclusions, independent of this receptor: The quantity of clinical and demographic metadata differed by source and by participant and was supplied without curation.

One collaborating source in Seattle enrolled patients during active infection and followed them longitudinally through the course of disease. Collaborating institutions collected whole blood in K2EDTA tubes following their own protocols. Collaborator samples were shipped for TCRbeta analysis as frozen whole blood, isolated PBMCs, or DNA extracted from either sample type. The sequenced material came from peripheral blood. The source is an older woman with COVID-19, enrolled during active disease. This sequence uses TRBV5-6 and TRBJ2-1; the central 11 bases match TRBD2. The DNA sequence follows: TGTGCCAGCAGCTTGGATAGCGGGAGGGCCAATGAGCAGTTCTTC. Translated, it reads CASSLDSGRANEQFF.